The 22 T cell receptor beta chains in this list originate from one sample, sequenced in a study of T cell responses to AZD1222 COVID-19 vaccine. Only in-frame clones appear in the TCRdb table, and some are missing; sequencing was by immunoSEQ multiplex PCR. This table has approximately 70,000 clones, more than 75% appearing once. Sequenced material: peripheral blood, taken 28 days after the second dose of the MenACWY control vaccine. The receptors were gathered from an adult who received the MenACWY meningococcal vaccine as a control.

The V gene is TRBV7-6, the J gene TRBJ1-1, with TRBD1 as a possible D gene (5 bases). Germline values: CDR1 SGHVS, CDR2 FNYEAQ. V gave up 6 bases and J gave up 0 bases, with 14 bases separating them. This CDR3 spans 15 amino acids. Here the CDR3 DNA reads TGTGCCAGCAGTCCCCGGGCAGGGATGAACACTGAAGCTTTCTTT. Amino acid sequence: CASSPRAGMNTEAFF.

This chain joins TRBV28 and TRBJ2-7; D is perhaps TRBD1 (6 bases). V lost 4 bases, J lost 2 bases, and 12 bases lay in between. The CDR3 is 14 amino acids. Germline V gene sequence: CDR1 MDHEN, CDR2 SYDVKM. CDR3 sequence reads: CASSSPTGTYEQYF. For the CDR3, the DNA is TGTGCCAGCAGTTCTCCGACAGGAACCTACGAGCAGTACTTC. Filled out from reference TRBV28 and TRBJ2-7, the complete variable domain reads DVKVTQSSRYLVKRTGEKVFLECVQDMDHENMFWYRQDPGLGLRLIYFSYDVKMKEKGDIPEGYSVSREKKERFSLILESASTNQTSMYLCASSSPTGTYEQYFGPGTRLTVT.

CDR3 region: CASRVTENTEAFF. CDR3 bases: TGTGCCAGCAGGGTTACAGAGAACACTGAAGCTTTCTTT. The gene calls are TRBV2 and TRBJ1-1; D gene ambiguous. Per the germline V gene, CDR1 is SNHLY and CDR2 is FYNNEI. CDR3 length equals 13 residues. The germline V and J ends were trimmed by 6 bases and 1 base, with 9 bases remaining between them.

The genes are TRBV4-1 and TRBJ2-6; 7 positions match TRBD2. The germline V gene encodes CDR1 MGHRA and CDR2 YSYEKL. V lost 0 bases, J lost 2 bases, and 7 bases stayed unmatched. This CDR3 is built from 18 residues. Here the CDR3 DNA reads TGCGCCAGCAGCCAAGACCCCCCGGGGGGAACTGGGGCCAACGTCCTGACTTTC. The encoded protein is CASSQDPPGGTGANVLTF.

The V call is TRBV4-2, the J call TRBJ2-1; the D call may be TRBD1 or TRBD2 (6 bases each). V gave up 2 bases and J gave up 7 bases, with 15 bases separating them. CDR1 is LGHNA and CDR2 is YNFKEQ in the germline V gene. The CDR3 totals 15 residues. This CDR3 is CASSQMGGQRNEQFF. The CDR3, as DNA: TGTGCCAGCAGCCAAATGGGGGGCCAAAGGAATGAGCAGTTCTTC.

This chain links TRBV19 with TRBJ2-7; 9 bases match TRBD1. Germline assignment: CDR1 LNHDA and CDR2 SQIVND (reference sequence). The CDR3 runs 13 residues. V lost 4 bases to trimming and J lost 5 bases; unmatched junction nucleotides: 3. The CDR3 region is CASSTGDRDEQYF. In DNA form, the CDR3 reads TGTGCCAGTAGTACCGGGGACAGGGACGAGCAGTACTTC.

The chain is built from TRBV28 and TRBJ1-3; D uncertain. V lost 4 bases to trimming and J lost 2 bases, with 24 bases between them. The CDR3 spans 19 residues. The germline CDR1 and CDR2 sequences are MDHEN and SYDVKM. The CDR3 spells CASSWPPHMVRYTGNTIYF. As DNA, the CDR3 is TGTGCCAGCAGTTGGCCGCCGCATATGGTTCGTTACACTGGAAACACCATATATTTT.

This chain joins TRBV21-1 and TRBJ2-4; the listed D gene, TRBD1, was not tested against the DNA. TRBV21-1 corresponds to a pseudogene. This CDR3 is built from 14 residues. CDR3 coding DNA: TGTGCCAGCAGCAGGGGACAGATTAAAAACATTCAGTACTTC. This translates into CASSRGQIKNIQYF.

This chain uses TRBV27 with TRBJ2-6; 9 bases map to TRBD1. Germline values: CDR1 MNHEY, CDR2 SMNVEV (reference sequence). V shed 6 bases and J 2 bases; nucleotides not matched to a gene: 2. This CDR3 has 15 residues. The CDR3 region is CASRRDRAGANVLTF. The CDR3 bases are TGTGCCAGCAGGCGGGACAGGGCTGGGGCCAACGTCCTGACTTTC.

The chain has TRBV10-3 and TRBJ1-4; D perhaps matches TRBD1 (6 bases). Germline CDR1 is ENHRY and CDR2 is SYGVKD. With 4 bases removed from V and 8 bases from J, the gap between germline ends came to 14 bases. The CDR3 has 14 amino acids. This CDR3 reads CAISAAGAEEKLFF. The CDR3 DNA sequence: TGTGCCATCAGTGCTGCAGGGGCAGAGGAAAAACTGTTTTTT.

The chain couples TRBV19 to TRBJ1-5, with D unresolved. CDR3 length: 13 amino acids. Germline loops: CDR1 LNHDA, CDR2 SQIVND (reference sequence). Deletions cut 0 bases from V and 6 bases from J, with 6 bases between. In DNA, the CDR3 is TGTGCCAGTAGTATAGATCTTAGTCAGCCCCAGCATTTT. Translated: CASSIDLSQPQHF.

The chain joins TRBV30 to TRBJ1-1; D is unresolved. The germline CDR1 and CDR2 sequences are GTSNPN and SVGIG (reference sequence). V gave up 2 bases and J gave up 1 base, with 11 bases separating them. This CDR3 contains 14 residues. CDR3 loop: CAWSPGWENTEAFF. CDR3 DNA sequence: TGTGCCTGGAGTCCCGGCTGGGAGAACACTGAAGCTTTCTTT.

The V and J genes are TRBV7-2 and TRBJ2-2, with D possibly being TRBD2 (6 bases). Germline V gene data show CDR1 as SGHTA and CDR2 as FQGNSA. The CDR3 is 16 residues long. The ends were cut back, 6 bases at V and 12 bases at J, with 26 bases in the middle. CDR3 region: CASSQTPSETPGKLFF. CDR3 sequence (DNA): TGTGCCAGCAGTCAGACCCCTAGCGAGACACCGGGGAAGCTGTTTTTT.

This chain links TRBV29-1 with TRBJ1-1, with a possible D match to TRBD1 (5 bases). This CDR3 contains 14 residues. V was shortened by 4 bases and J by 1 base, with 13 bases between the two germline ends. Germline lookup yields CDR1 SQVTM and CDR2 ANQGSEA. DNA of the CDR3: TGCAGCGTTGTGTTGGGGGAGGGGAACACTGAAGCTTTCTTT. Encoded protein: CSVVLGEGNTEAFF.

The gene calls are TRBV10-3 and TRBJ2-5; 8 nucleotides agree with TRBD1. The CDR3 has 16 residues. V shed 0 bases and J 5 bases; nucleotides not matched to a gene: 8. Germline V gene lookup returns CDR1 ENHRY and CDR2 SYGVKD. The CDR3 coding sequence is TGTGCCATCAGTGAGTCCCGGACAGGGAGGAATGAGACCCAGTACTTC. Its protein is CAISESRTGRNETQYF.

This clone has a single count. The V gene is TRBV6-5, the J gene TRBJ2-7; perhaps TRBD1 as D (5 bases). The CDR3 is 15 residues long. Germline lookup yields CDR1 MNHEY and CDR2 SVGAGI. V was shortened by 0 bases and J by 6 bases, with 15 bases between the two germline ends. CDR3 DNA sequence: TGTGCCAGCAGTTACTCGAGTCAGGGTGGTATCGAGCAGTACTTC. It specifies CASSYSSQGGIEQYF.

V usage is TRBV2 and J usage is TRBJ2-5, with D possibly TRBD1 on 5 matching bases. This CDR3 is 16 amino acids long. Trimming stripped 6 bases from V and 4 bases from J, with 21 bases between. Germline-derived CDR1 and CDR2 are SNHLY and FYNNEI. CDR3 nucleotides: TGTGCCAGCAGAACTCTCAGGGCCAGGGTGGCAGAGACCCAGTACTTC. The encoded protein is CASRTLRARVAETQYF.

The J gene is TRBJ1-1, the V gene TRBV18; 8 nucleotides match TRBD1. Germline V gene data show CDR1 as KGHSH and CDR2 as LQKENI. The CDR3 runs 14 residues. V lost 3 bases to trimming and J lost 3 bases; unmatched junction nucleotides: 3. Written as DNA, the CDR3 is TGTGCCAGCTCACCGCAACAGGGGGACACTGAAGCTTTCTTT. Encoded protein: CASSPQQGDTEAFF.

V usage is TRBV6-6 and J usage is TRBJ2-7; the match to TRBD2 covers 16 bases. Germline trimming cut 0 bases from V and 5 bases from J; bases unmatched to any gene: 1. The length of the CDR3 is 16 residues. Germline lookup yields CDR1 MNHNY and CDR2 SVGAGI (reference sequence). The CDR3 is CASSYSGLAGGHEQYF. In DNA, the CDR3 is TGTGCCAGCAGTTACTCGGGACTAGCGGGAGGGCACGAGCAGTACTTC.

V is TRBV6-5 and J is TRBJ2-3, with 8 bases matching TRBD1. In germline, CDR1 is MNHEY, CDR2 SVGAGI. Unmatched junction bases numbered 6, after V lost 9 bases and J lost 1 base. The CDR3 contains 14 residues. CDR3 DNA sequence: TGTGCCAGTGAGACAGGGGAGGGCACAGATACGCAGTATTTT. Its translation: CASETGEGTDTQYF.

The table lists this clone with a count of one. CDR3 nucleotides: TGTGCCAGCAGCTTGATATTCCTCGACGAGCAGTACTTC. Its protein is CASSLIFLDEQYF. The rearrangement joins TRBV5-8 to TRBJ2-7, with D hard to call. The CDR3 loop spans 13 amino acids. The germline V gene has CDR1 SGHTS and CDR2 YDEGEE. Between the trimmed V and J ends, which lost 1 base and 5 bases, there was a span of 10 bases.

The rearrangement uses TRBV7-3 and TRBJ1-1; D may be TRBD1 (6 bases). CDR3 size: 15 residues. Between the trimmed V and J ends, which lost 1 base and 4 bases, there was a span of 13 bases. The germline V gene has CDR1 SGHTA and CDR2 FQGTGA. DNA of the CDR3: TGTGCCAGCAGCTTAAGCGGACAGTTGGGCACTGAAGCTTTCTTT. Its protein is CASSLSGQLGTEAFF.